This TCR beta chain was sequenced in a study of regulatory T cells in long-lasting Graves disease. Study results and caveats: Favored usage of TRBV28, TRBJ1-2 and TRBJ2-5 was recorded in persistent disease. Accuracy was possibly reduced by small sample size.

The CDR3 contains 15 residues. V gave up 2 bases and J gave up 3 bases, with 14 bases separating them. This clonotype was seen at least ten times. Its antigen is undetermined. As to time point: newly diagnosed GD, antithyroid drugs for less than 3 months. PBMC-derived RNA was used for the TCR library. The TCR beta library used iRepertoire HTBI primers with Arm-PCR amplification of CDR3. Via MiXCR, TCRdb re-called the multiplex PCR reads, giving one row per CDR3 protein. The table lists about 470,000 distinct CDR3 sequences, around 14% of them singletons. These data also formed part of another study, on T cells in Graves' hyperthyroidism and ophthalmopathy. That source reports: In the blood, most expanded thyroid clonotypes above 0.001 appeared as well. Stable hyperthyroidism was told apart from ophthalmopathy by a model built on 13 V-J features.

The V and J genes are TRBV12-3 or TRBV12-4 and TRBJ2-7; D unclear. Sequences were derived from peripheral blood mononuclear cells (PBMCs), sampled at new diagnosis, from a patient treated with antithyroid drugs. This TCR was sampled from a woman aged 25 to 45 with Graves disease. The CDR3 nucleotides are TGTGCCAGCAGTTTATTTCTTAGTTCAGACTACGAGCAGTACTTC. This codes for CASSLFLSSDYEQYF.